This T cell receptor (beta chain) stems from a study of T-cell reconstitution after alpha-beta-depleted transplantation in children. The study's findings and limits: Reported findings indicate that, about two months after transplant, alpha-beta T cells came from several hundred expanded clones, which were derived from non-depleted graft cells.

A TCRbeta library incorporating unique molecular identifiers was prepared. TCRdb processed the PCR reads anew with MiXCR; each CDR3 protein has one entry. The table lists around 580,000 distinct CDR3 sequences, about 21% of them singletons. The germline V and J ends were trimmed by 5 bases and 0 bases, with 12 bases remaining between them. Looked up from germline, CDR1 is MGHRA and CDR2 is YSYEKL. This CDR3 is built from 15 residues. Points on this clonotype: Its antigen is unidentified.

The sequenced sample was PBMCs, mostly from graft donor cells, obtained 360 days after TCRalphabeta/CD19-depleted stem cell transplant. The chain links TRBV4-1 to TRBJ2-3; D not resolved. The origin of this receptor is a boy under two years old who had a stem cell transplant for acute myeloid leukemia, so the T cells may come from the graft donor. CDR3 DNA sequence: TGCGCCAGCAGCGCCCGATGGTCTAGCACAGATACGCAGTATTTT. This translates into CASSARWSSTDTQYF.